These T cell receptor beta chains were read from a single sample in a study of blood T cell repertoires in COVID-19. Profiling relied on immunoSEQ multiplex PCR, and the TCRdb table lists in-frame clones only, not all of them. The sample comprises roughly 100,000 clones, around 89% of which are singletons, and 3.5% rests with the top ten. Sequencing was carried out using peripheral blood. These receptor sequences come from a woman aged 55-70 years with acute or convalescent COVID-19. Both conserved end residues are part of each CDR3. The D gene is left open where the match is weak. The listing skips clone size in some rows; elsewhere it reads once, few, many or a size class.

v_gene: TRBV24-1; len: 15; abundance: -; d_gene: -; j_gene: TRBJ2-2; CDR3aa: CATSGENGPLPELFF; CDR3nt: TGTGCCACCAGTGGAGAAAACGGTCCCCTTCCGGAGCTGTTTTTT
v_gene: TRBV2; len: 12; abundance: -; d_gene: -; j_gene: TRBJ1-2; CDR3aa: CASSDTNYGYTF; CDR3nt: TGTGCCAGCAGTGACACTAACTATGGCTACACCTTC
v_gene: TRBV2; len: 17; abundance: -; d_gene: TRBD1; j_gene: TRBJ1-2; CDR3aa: CARGRVPGAGGFYGYTF; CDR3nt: TGTGCCAGGGGGCGGGTCCCTGGGGCAGGGGGCTTCTATGGCTACACCTTC
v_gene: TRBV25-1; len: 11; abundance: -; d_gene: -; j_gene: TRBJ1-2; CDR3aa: CASSDVFGYTF; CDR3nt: TGTGCCAGCAGTGACGTTTTTGGCTACACCTTC
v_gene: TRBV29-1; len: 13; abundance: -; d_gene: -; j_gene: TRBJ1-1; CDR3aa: CSVVVQKNTEAFF; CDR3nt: TGCAGCGTTGTGGTACAGAAGAACACTGAAGCTTTCTTT
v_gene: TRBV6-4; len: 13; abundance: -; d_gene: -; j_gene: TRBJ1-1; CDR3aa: CASSEGAGAGAFF; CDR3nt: TGTGCCAGCAGTGAGGGTGCAGGGGCTGGGGCTTTCTTT
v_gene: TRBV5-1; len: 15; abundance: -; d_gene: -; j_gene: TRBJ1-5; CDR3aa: CASSLSGGQEQPQHF; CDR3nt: TGCGCCAGCAGCCTCAGCGGGGGGCAGGAACAGCCCCAGCATTTT
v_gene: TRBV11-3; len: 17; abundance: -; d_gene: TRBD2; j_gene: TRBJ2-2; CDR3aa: CASSPGLAGVRTGELFF; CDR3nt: TGTGCCAGCAGCCCGGGACTAGCGGGAGTGAGGACCGGGGAGCTGTTTTTT
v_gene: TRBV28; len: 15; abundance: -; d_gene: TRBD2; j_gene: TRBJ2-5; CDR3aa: CASSPLAGDEETQYF; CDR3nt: TGTGCCAGCAGTCCTCTGGCGGGAGATGAGGAGACCCAGTACTTC
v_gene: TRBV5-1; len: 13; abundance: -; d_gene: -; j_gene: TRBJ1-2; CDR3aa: CASSVLGDWGYTF; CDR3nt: TGCGCCAGCAGCGTGCTGGGGGACTGGGGCTACACCTTC
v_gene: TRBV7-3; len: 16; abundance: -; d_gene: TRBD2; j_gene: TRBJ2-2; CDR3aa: CASSLTAGANTGELFF; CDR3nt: TGTGCCAGCAGCTTAACGGCGGGGGCGAACACCGGGGAGCTGTTTTTT
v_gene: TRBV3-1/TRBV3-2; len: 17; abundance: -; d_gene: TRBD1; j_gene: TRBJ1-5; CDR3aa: CASNHGSPGQGNQPQHF; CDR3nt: TGTGCCAGCAACCACGGTTCGCCGGGACAGGGCAATCAGCCCCAGCATTTT
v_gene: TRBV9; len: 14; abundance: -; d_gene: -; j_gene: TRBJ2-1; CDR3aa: CASSDRAAYNEQFF; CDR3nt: TGTGCCAGCAGCGACAGGGCCGCCTACAATGAGCAGTTCTTC
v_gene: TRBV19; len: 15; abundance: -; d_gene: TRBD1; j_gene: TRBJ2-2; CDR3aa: CASTNRQGLTGELFF; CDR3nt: TGTGCCAGTACCAACCGACAGGGTCTCACCGGGGAGCTGTTTTTT
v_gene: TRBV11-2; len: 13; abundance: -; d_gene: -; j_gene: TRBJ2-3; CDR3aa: CASSVGAKDTQYF; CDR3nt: TGTGCCAGCAGCGTGGGGGCGAAAGATACGCAGTATTTT
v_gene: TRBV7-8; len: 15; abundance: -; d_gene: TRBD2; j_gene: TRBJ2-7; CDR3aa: CASSRRLAGVSEQYF; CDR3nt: TGTGCCAGCAGCCGCCGACTAGCGGGAGTAAGCGAGCAGTACTTC
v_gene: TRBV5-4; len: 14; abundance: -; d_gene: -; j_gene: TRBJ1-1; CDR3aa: CASSPGHRDTEAFF; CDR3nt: TGTGCCAGCAGCCCAGGACACCGGGACACTGAAGCTTTCTTT
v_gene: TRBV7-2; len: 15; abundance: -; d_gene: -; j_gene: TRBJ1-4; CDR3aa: CASSLGGAGGEKLFF; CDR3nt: TGTGCCAGCAGCTTAGGAGGGGCAGGAGGGGAAAAACTGTTTTTT
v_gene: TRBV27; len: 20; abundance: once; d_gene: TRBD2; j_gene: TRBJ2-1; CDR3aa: CASSLKARGLAGGRVNEQFF; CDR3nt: TGTGCCAGCAGTTTAAAGGCCAGGGGACTAGCGGGAGGGAGGGTGAATGAGCAGTTCTTC
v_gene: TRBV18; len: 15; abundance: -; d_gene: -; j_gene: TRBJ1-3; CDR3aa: CASSPPSVTGNTIYF; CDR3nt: TGTGCCAGCTCACCACCTTCAGTAACTGGAAACACCATATATTTT
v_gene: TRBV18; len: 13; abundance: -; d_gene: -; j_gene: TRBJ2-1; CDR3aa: CASSQNGGSEQFF; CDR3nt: TGTGCCAGCTCTCAAAACGGGGGAAGTGAGCAGTTCTTC
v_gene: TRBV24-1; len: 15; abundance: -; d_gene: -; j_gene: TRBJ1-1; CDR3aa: CATSRGDQSGTEAFF; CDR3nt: TGTGCCACCAGTCGCGGAGACCAATCGGGGACTGAAGCTTTCTTT
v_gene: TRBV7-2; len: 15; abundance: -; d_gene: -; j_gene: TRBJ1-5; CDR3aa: CASSLVGQGYQPQHF; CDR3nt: TGTGCCAGCAGCCTGGTTGGGCAGGGGTATCAGCCCCAGCATTTT
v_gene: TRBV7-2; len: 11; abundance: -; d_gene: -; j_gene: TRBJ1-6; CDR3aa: CASSSNSPLHF; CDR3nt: TGTGCCAGCAGCTCAAATTCACCCCTCCACTTT
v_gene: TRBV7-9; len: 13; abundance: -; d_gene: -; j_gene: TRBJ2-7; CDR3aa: CASSIQVTYEQYF; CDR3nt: TGTGCCAGCAGCATACAGGTTACCTACGAACAGTACTTC
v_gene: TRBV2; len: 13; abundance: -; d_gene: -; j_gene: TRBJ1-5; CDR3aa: CASTTEVNQPQHF; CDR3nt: TGTGCCAGCACGACAGAAGTCAATCAGCCCCAGCATTTT
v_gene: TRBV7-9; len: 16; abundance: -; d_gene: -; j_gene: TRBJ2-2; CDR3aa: CASSHPPAKGTGELFF; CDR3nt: TGTGCCAGCAGTCATCCTCCCGCAAAGGGGACCGGGGAGCTGTTTTTT
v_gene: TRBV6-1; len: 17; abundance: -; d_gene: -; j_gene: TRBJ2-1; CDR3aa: CASSEARSGPRLNEQFF; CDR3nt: TGTGCCAGCAGTGAAGCCCGGAGCGGGCCCCGACTTAATGAGCAGTTCTTC
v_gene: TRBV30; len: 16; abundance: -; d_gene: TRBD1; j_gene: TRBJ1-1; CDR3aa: CARGGTGLFMNTEAFF; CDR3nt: TGTGCCCGGGGGGGGACAGGGTTATTTATGAACACTGAAGCTTTCTTT
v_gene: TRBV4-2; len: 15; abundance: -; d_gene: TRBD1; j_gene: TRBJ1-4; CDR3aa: CASSQGGQGNEKLFF; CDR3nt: TGTGCCAGCAGCCAAGGGGGACAGGGGAATGAAAAACTGTTTTTT
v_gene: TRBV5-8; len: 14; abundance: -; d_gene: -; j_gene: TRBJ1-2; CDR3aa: CASIYGGARYGYTF; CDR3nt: TGTGCCAGCATCTATGGGGGGGCGAGGTATGGCTACACCTTC